The entry that follows covers one T cell receptor (beta chain) sequence. The antigen remains undetermined. This sample is part of a study of shared clonotypes between healthy human individuals. Study conclusions and caveats: Rarefaction gave evidence that sorted-subset sequencing remained incomplete despite large depth. Among the subsets, naive ones generally showed larger estimated richness than memory ones. The generation probabilities recorded for non-shared clonotypes fell below those of clonotypes shared by all four donors.

V shed 6 bases, J shed 4 bases, and the junction held 10 bases outside the gene matches. Germline V lookup: CDR1 KGHSH, CDR2 LQKENI. The CDR3 has 15 amino acids. The protocol was immunoSEQ multiplex PCR, while the TCRdb copy is restricted to in-frame clones and leaves out a portion. This sample has about 1.5 million clones, with 98% found just once. The V gene is TRBV18, the J gene TRBJ2-3; 7 bases are shared with TRBD1. This receptor was identified in a man aged 30 to 39 in good health. The source material was naive CD4+ T cells sorted from blood. Subset noted: CD45RA+ positively selected. CDR3: CASSIIGQGADTQYF. The CDR3 DNA reads TGTGCCAGCTCCATAATAGGGCAGGGGGCAGATACGCAGTATTTT.